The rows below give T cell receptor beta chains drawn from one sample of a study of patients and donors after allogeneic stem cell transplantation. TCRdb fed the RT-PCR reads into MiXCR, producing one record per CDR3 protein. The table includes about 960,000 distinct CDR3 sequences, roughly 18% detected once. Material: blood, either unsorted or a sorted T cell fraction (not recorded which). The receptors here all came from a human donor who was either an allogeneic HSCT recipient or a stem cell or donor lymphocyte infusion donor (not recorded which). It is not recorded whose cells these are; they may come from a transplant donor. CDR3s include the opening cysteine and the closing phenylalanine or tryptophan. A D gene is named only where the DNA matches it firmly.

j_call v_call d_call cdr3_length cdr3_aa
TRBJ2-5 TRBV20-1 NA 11 CSAYPQEAQYF
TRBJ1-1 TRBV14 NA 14 CASSQFEESAEAFF
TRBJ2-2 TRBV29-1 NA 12 CSAALRGGELFF
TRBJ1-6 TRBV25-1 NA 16 CASSDTQGLGNSPLHF
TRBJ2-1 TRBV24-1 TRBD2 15 CATSGLTSGSVEQFF
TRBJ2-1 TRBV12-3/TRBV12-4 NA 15 CASSLGGSLYNEQFF
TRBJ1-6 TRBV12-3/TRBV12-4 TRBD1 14 CASSPTGGHSPLHF
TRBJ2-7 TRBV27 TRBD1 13 CASRGDRVTEQYF
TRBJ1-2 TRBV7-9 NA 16 CASSPLTETFSYGYTF
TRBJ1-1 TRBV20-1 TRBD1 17 CSAIVAGGPGLDTEAFF
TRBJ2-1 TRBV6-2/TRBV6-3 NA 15 CASNPRRSSYNEQFF
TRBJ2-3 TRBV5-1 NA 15 CASSYGISSTDTQYF
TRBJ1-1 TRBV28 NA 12 CASIVQGSEAFF
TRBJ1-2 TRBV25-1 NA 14 CASSEFTGGYGYTF
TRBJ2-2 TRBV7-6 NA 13 CASSPSQAGELFF
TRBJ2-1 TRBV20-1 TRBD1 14 CSASDRGTYNEQFF
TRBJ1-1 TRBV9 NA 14 CASSVRDTGTEAFF
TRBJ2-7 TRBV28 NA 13 CASSAGFPYEQYF
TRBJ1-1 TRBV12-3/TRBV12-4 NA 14 CASSLPPVGTEAFF
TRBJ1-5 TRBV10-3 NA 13 CAISERENQPQHF
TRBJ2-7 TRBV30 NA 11 CAWSGSYEQYF
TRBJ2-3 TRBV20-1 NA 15 CSASHRGAGTDTQYF
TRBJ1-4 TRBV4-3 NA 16 CASSQRVGGSNEKLFF
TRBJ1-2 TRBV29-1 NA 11 CSVDRAKGYTF
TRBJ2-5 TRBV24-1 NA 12 CATSDWKETQYF
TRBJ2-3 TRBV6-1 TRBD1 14 CASSRDRGLDTQYF
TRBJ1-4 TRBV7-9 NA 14 CASSPRREGEKLFF
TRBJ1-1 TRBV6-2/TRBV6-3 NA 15 CASQEAGLMNTEAFF
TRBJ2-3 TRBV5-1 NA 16 CASSSQVPEGTDTQYF
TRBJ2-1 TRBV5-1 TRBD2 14 CASSLSGSKVEQFF
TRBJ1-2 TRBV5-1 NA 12 CASRLTLSGYTF
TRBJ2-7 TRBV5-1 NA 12 CASSPGPNEQYF
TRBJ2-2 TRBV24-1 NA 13 CATSARDTGELFF
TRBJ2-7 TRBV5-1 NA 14 CASSLEILTYEQYF
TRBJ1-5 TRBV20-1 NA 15 CSASDGGEGNQPQHF
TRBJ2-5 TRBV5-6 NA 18 CASSLGGASTSKKETQYF
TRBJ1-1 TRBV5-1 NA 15 CASSLDPDLSSEAFF
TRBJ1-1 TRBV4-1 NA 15 CASSQEKGMNTEAFF
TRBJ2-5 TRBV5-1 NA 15 CASSLQAVYQETQYF
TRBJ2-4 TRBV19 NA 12 CASSIGKNIQYF
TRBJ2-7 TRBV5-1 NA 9 CANTYEQYF
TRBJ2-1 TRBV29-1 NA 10 CSVLEGEQFF
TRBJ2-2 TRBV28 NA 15 CASSQRHTNTGELFF
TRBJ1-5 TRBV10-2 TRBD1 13 CASTDRVNQPQHF
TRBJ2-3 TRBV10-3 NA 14 CAIRQGSSTDTQYF
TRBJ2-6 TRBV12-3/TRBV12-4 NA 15 CASSLGETGANVLTF
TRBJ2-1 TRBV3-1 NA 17 CASSPRGWASSYNEQFF
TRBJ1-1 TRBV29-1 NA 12 CSPTDLNTEAFF
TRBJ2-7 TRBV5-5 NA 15 CASSPNPSSSYEQYF
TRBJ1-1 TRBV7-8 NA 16 CASSPLRRGVWTEAFF
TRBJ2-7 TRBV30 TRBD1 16 CAWSIHPGQALYEQYF
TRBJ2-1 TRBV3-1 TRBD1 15 CASSRTATGVNEQFF
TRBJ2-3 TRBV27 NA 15 CASSFGSGIADTQYF
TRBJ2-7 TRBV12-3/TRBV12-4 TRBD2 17 CASSLGRTSGRVGEQYF